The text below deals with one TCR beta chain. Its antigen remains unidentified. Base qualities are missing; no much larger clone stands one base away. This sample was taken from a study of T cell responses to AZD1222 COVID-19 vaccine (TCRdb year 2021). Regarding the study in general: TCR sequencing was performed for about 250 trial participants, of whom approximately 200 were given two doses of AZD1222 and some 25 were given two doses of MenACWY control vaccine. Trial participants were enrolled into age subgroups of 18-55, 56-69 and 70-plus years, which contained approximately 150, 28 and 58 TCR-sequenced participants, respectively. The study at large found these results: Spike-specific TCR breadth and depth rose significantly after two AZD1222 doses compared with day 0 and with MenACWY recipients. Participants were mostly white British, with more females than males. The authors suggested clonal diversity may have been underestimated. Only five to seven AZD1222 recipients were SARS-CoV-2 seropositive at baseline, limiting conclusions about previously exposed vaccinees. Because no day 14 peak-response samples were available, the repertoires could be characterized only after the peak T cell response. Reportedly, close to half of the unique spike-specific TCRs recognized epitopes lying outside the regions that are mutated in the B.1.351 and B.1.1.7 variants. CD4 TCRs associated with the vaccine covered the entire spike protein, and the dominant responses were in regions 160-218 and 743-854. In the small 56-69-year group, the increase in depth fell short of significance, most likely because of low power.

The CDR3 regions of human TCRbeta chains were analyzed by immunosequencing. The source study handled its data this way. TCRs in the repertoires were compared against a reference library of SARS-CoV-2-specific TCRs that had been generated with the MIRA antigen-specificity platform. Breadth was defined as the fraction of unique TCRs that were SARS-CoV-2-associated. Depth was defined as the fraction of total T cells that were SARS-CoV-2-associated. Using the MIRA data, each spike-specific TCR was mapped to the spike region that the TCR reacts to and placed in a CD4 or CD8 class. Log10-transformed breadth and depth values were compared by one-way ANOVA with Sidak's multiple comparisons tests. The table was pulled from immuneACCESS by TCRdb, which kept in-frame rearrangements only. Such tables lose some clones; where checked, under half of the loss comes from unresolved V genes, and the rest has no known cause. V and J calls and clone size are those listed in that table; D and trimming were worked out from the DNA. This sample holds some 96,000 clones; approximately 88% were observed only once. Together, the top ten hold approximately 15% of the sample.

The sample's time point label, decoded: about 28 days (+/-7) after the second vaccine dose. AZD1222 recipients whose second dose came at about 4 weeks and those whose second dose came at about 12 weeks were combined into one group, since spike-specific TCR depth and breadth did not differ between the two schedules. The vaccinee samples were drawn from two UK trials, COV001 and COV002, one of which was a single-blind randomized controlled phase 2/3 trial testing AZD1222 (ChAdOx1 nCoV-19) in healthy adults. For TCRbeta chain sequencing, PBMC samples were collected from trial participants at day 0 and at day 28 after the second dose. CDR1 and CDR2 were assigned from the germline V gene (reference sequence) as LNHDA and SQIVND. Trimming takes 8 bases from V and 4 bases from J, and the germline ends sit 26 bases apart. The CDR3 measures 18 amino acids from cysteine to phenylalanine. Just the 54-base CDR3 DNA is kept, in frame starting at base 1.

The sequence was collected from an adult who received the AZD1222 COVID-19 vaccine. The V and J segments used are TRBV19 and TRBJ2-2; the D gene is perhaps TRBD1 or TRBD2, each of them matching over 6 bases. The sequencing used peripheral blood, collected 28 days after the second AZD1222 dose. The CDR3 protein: CASHHGGDTRYPTGELFF. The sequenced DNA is TGTGCCAGTCACCATGGAGGGGACACGCGGTACCCCACCGGGGAGCTGTTTTTT.